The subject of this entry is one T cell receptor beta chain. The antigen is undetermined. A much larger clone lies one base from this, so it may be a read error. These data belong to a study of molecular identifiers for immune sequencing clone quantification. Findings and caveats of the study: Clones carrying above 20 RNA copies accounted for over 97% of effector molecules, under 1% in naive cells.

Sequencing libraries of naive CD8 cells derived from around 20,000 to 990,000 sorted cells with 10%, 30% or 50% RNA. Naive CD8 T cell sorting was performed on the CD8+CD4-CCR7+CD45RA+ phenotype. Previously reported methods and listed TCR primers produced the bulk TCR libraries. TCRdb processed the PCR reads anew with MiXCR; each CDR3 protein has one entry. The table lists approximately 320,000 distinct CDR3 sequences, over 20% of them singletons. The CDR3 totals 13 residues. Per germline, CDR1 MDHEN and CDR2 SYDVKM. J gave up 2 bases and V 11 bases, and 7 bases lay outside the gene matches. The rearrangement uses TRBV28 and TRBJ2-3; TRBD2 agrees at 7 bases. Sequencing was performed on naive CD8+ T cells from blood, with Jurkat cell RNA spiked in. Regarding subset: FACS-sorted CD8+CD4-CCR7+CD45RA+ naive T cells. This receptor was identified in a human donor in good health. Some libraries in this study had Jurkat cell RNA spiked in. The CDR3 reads CAGGSGATDTQYF. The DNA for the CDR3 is TGTGCCGGCGGCAGCGGGGCCACAGATACGCAGTATTTT.